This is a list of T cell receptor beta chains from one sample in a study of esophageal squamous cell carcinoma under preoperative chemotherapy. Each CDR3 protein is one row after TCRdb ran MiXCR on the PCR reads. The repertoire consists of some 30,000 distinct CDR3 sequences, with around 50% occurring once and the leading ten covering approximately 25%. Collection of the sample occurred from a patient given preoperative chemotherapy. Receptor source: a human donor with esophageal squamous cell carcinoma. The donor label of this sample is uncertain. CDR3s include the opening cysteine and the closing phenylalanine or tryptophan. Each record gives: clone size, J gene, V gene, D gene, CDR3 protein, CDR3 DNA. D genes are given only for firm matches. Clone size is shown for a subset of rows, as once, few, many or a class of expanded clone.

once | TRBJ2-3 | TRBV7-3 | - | CGRGPGLRAKDTQYF | TGTGGCCGCGGCCCGGGGCTGCGAGCCAAAGATACTCAGTATTTC
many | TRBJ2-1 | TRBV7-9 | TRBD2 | CASSLGSGGPHNEQFF | TGTGCCAGCAGCTTAGGGAGCGGGGGCCCACACAATGAGCAGTTCTTC
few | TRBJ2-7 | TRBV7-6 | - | CASSLRDTTYEQYF | TGTGCCAGCAGCCTCCGGGACACAACCTACGAGCAGTACTTC
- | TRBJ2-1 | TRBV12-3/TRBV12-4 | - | CASSFTNQRDNEQFF | TGTGCCAGCAGTTTCACGAACCAAAGGGACAATGAGCAGTTCTTC
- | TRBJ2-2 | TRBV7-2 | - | CASRSIPDTEEQFF | TGTGCCAGCAGATCTATCCCAGACACAGAGGAGCAGTTTTTT
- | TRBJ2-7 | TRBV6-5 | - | CASSSLGSYEQYF | TGTGCCAGCAGTTCCCTTGGTTCCTACGAGCAGTACTTC
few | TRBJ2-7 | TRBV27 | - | CASKRQSSYEQYF | TGTGCCAGCAAAAGACAGAGCTCCTACGAGCAGTACTTC
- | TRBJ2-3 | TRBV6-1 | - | CAGGPRSSPPDTQYF | TGTGCCGGCGGCCCCCGGAGTAGCCCTCCAGATACGCAGTATTTT
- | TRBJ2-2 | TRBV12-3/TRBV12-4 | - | CASSLLGSRVSGALFF | TGTGCCAGCAGTCTACTGGGGTCTCGGGTGTCCGGTGCGCTGTTTTTT
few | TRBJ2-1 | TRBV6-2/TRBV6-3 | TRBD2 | CASSYSQRGSYGNEQFF | TGTGCCAGCAGTTACTCCCAGCGGGGGAGCTACGGCAATGAGCAGTTCTTC
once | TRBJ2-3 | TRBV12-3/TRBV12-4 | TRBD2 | CASGSGGGAKDMQYF | TGTGCCAGCGGTTCGGGGGGGGGGGCCAAAGATATGCAGTATTTC
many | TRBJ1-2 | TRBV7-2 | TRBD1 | CASSRDSNYGYTF | TGTGCCAGCAGCCGGGACAGCAACTATGGCTACACCTTC
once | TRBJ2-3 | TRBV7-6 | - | CRSRWGGAKNIQYF | TGTCGCAGCAGGTGGGGGGGGGCCAAAAATATTCAGTATTTT
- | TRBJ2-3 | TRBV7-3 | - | CASSPGTRAKDTQYF | TGTGCCAGCAGCCCGGGGACTCGCGCCAAAGACACGCAGTATTTT
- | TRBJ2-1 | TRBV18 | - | CASSGGALYNEQFF | TGTGCCAGCTCAGGGGGCGCATTGTACAATGAGCAGTTCTTC
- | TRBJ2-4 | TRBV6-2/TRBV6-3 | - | CAGGQNTQYF | TGTGCCGGCGGGCAAAACACCCAGTACTTC
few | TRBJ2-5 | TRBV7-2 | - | CASSLAGVGAGETQYF | TGTGCCAGCAGCTTAGCTGGGGTGGGAGCGGGAGAGACCCAGTACTTC
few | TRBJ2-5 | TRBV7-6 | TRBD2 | CARSGGRDKETQYF | TGTGCCAGGAGCGGGGGCCGGGACAAAGAGACCCAGTACTTC
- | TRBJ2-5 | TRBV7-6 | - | CASSSLPLQGGPETWFF | TGTGCCAGCAGCTCCCTGCCCCTACAGGGAGGGCCGGAGACCTGGTTTTTC
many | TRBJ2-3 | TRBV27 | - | CASSLLGTDTQYF | TGTGCCAGCAGTTTGTTGGGCACAGATACGCAGTATTTT
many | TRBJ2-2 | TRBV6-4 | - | CASSDPGYSTGELFF | TGTGCCAGCAGTGATCCGGGTTACAGCACCGGGGAGCTGTTTTTT
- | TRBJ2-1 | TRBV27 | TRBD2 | CASSLVGETSGRKFF | TGTGCCAGCAGTTTGGTAGGGGAGACTAGCGGGAGAAAGTTCTTC
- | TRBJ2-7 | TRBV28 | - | CASGGGHLTLGQYF | TGTGCCAGTGGGGGCGGGCATCTCACACTGGGGCAGTACTTC
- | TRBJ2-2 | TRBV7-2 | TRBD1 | CAIMDRATTETLFF | TGTGCCATCATGGACAGGGCGACCACAGAGACGCTGTTTTTT
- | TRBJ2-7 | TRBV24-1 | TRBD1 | CATSDPGQGSYEQYF | TGTGCCACCAGTGACCCCGGACAGGGGTCCTACGAGCAGTACTTC
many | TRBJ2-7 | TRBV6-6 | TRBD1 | CASSYSFPDRESGNEQYF | TGTGCCAGCAGTTACTCTTTTCCTGACAGGGAATCTGGCAATGAGCAGTACTTC
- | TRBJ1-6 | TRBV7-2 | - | CASSARQLYNSPLHF | TGTGCCAGCAGCGCTAGACAGCTGTATAATTCACCCCTCCACTTT
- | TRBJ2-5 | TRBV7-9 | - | CASSLADPNEQYF | TGTGCCAGCAGCTTAGCGGACCCCAATGAGCAGTACTTC
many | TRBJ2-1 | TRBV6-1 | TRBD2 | CATRGIAGGRNEQFF | TGTGCCACCAGGGGTATAGCGGGGGGGCGGAATGAGCAGTTCTTC
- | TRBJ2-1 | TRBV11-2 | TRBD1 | CAGEGGSAHNEQFF | TGTGCCGGGGAAGGGGGCTCGGCACACAATGAGCAGTTCTTC
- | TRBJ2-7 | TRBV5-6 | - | CASSMESYEQYF | TGTGCCAGCAGCATGGAATCCTACGAGCAGTACTTC
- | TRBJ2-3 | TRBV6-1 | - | CASTGLGGHDPETQYF | TGTGCCAGCACGGGGCTCGGGGGCCATGACCCAGAGACCCAGTATTTC
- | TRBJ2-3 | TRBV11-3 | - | CASSVEAGAGDVETQYF | TGTGCCAGCAGCGTGGAAGCCGGGGCAGGGGATGTAGAGACGCAGTATTTT
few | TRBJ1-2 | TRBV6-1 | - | CASSPGTRNGYTF | TGTGCCAGCAGTCCCGGGACCCGAAACGGCTACACCTTC
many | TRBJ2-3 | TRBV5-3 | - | CARSLRHVTQYF | TGTGCCAGAAGCTTGCGACATGTTACGCAGTATTTT
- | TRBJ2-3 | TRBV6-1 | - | CASSAVVWGKDTQYF | TGTGCCAGCAGTGCAGTGGTGTGGGGCAAAGATACGCAGTATTTT
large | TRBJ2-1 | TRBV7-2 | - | CASSQSYNEQFF | TGTGCCAGCAGCCAGTCCTACAATGAGCAGTTCTTC
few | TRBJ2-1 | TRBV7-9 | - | CASSLLRDGEQFF | TGTGCCAGCAGCTTACTTAGAGACGGTGAGCAGTTCTTC
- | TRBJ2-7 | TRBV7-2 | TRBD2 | CASSPVAGAKYEQYF | TGTGCCAGCAGCCCAGTAGCGGGAGCGAAATACGAGCAGTACTTC
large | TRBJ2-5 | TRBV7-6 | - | CASSLVPDRGQETQYF | TGTGCCAGCAGCTTAGTCCCAGACAGAGGACAAGAGACCCAGTACTTC
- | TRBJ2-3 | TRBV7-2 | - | CASSVTGLCPTNTQYF | TGTGCCAGCAGCGTCACGGGGCTGTGCCCCACAAATACGCAGTATTTC
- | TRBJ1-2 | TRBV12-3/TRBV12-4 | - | CASSPLAGSGYTF | TGTGCCAGCAGTCCCCTGGCAGGAAGTGGCTACACCTTC
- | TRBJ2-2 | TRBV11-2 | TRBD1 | CASSSGTGTTGKQFF | TGTGCCAGCAGCTCCGGGACAGGGACCACAGGGAAGCAGTTTTTT
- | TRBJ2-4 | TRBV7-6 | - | CGRSSGAGAKDMQYF | TGTGGCCGCAGCTCCGGGGCGGGGGCCAAAGACATGCAGTATTTC
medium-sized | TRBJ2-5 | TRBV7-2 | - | CASSLSHGKETQYF | TGTGCCAGCAGCTTATCCCACGGAAAAGAGACCCAGTACTTC
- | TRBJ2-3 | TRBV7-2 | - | CASSLGPGTLKSGTQYF | TGTGCCAGCAGCTTGGGCCCCGGGACCCTAAAATCCGGGACGCAGTATTTT
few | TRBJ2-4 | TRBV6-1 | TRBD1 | CASSRKQGDGEDTQYF | TGTGCCAGCAGTCGCAAGCAGGGGGACGGCGAAGATACTCAGTACTTT
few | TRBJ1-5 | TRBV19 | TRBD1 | CASSKDRPGQVSNQPQHF | TGTGCCAGTAGTAAGGACCGCCCGGGACAGGTATCCAATCAGCCCCAGCATTTT
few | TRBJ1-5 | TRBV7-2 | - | CASSLGPQGSNQPQHF | TGTGCCAGCAGCTTAGGCCCACAGGGTTCAAATCAGCCCCAGCATTTT
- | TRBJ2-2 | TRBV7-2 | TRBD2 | CASSFTGTRGGETGALFF | TGTGCCAGCAGCTTCACAGGGACTAGGGGTGGGGAAACCGGTGCGCTGTTTTTT